A single sample is the source of the 31 T cell receptor beta chains below, sequenced in a study of shared clonotypes between healthy human individuals. Sequencing used immunoSEQ multiplex PCR; TCRdb keeps in-frame clones, though not all of them. The data show 650,000 to 750,000 clones, with around 72% seen just once and approximately 2% held by the top ten. Material for sequencing was memory CD4+ T cells sorted from blood. Stated subset: CD45RA-negative fraction. These receptors were collected from a woman in her 30s in good health.

Note on this clone: An end of the junction does not agree with germline; a read error may underlie this. The chain links TRBV6-5 to TRBJ2-7; the D call may be TRBD1 or TRBD2 (5 bases each). Germline V gene data show CDR1 as MNHEY and CDR2 as SVGAGI. CDR3 size: 15 residues. The CDR3 loop is CASSTRAGVGVSGHF. The CDR3 DNA reads TGTGCCAGCAGTACCAGAGCAGGCGTGGGGGTCTCAGGTCACTTC.

This chain joins TRBV6-1 and TRBJ1-5; TRBD1 is a possible D gene (5 bases). Germline CDR1 and CDR2: MNHNS and SASEGT. The CDR3 spans 17 residues. The V gene lost 0 bases and the J gene lost 0 bases, with 12 bases spanning the gap. This CDR3 reads CASSEALGHHSNQPQHF. The CDR3, as DNA: TGTGCCAGCAGTGAAGCCTTGGGGCACCATAGCAATCAGCCCCAGCATTTT.

J is TRBJ1-2 and V is TRBV6-4, with TRBD1 identical over 9 bases. This CDR3 has 15 residues. Losses at the gene ends were 6 bases for V and 8 bases for J; bases not matched to a gene: 13. The germline gives CDR1 MRHNA, CDR2 SNTAGT. The CDR3 region has the DNA TGTGCCAGCAGCGAACACAGGGGGCAAGTTGACGGCTACACCTTC. Translating it yields CASSEHRGQVDGYTF.

This clone has a count of ten or more. This rearrangement joins TRBV18 to TRBJ2-2; D unclear. Germline loops: CDR1 KGHSH, CDR2 LQKENI. CDR3 size: 14 residues. Trimming took 3 bases from V and 7 from J, leaving 12 bases between them. The CDR3 region is CASSPLTSSGELFF. CDR3 DNA: TGTGCCAGCTCACCTCTAACGTCGAGCGGGGAGCTGTTTTTT.

This clone was detected only a few times. Other DNA sequences in this sample translate to the same CDR3. The chain carries TRBV5-8 and TRBJ2-1; 8 nucleotides align to TRBD2. The CDR3 is 15 residues long. The V segment lost 0 bases and the J segment 1 base; nucleotides outside the gene matches: 0. Looked up from germline, CDR1 is SGHTS and CDR2 is YDEGEE. The CDR3 DNA is TGTGCCAGCAGCTTGGGCGGGAGGTCCTACAATGAGCAGTTCTTC. Protein: CASSLGGRSYNEQFF.

The chain employs TRBV2 and TRBJ1-1; D unresolved. CDR1 and CDR2 (germline): SNHLY, FYNNEI. The V gene lost 4 bases and the J gene lost 4 bases, with 10 bases spanning the gap. This CDR3 is built from 13 residues. CDR3 sequence (DNA): TGTGCCAGCAGTGTGAGGATGCTCACTGAAGCTTTCTTT. Translating gives CASSVRMLTEAFF.

This chain links TRBV2 with TRBJ2-1, with 7 bases fitting TRBD1. Germline CDR1 SNHLY, CDR2 FYNNEI. V lost 6 bases and J lost 6; bases outside the gene matches: 11. The CDR3 has 15 amino acids. CDR3 sequence reads: CASRPDRVRSNEQFF. For the CDR3, the DNA is TGTGCCAGCAGGCCCGACAGGGTCCGGTCCAATGAGCAGTTCTTC.

The chain has TRBV29-1 and TRBJ2-5, with D possibly being TRBD2 (6 bases). The end of the DNA aligns better with TRBJ2-7, so the J call may be wrong. The CDR3 totals 14 residues. CDR1 is SQVTM and CDR2 is ANQGSEA in the germline V gene. CDR3 protein: CSGVMGEVSYEQYF. The CDR3 nucleotides are TGCAGCGGCGTCATGGGGGAGGTATCCTACGAGCAGTACTTC.

V gene TRBV18 combines with J gene TRBJ1-2; unclear D gene. Germline V CDR1 and CDR2: KGHSH, LQKENI. Trimming shortened V by 0 bases and J by 4 bases, and 12 bases separated the two germline ends. This CDR3 contains 15 residues. The CDR3 nucleotides read TGTGCCAGCTCACCACCGGAGACCGTAATCTATGGCTACACCTTC. This translates into CASSPPETVIYGYTF.

V is TRBV2 and J is TRBJ2-3, with TRBD2 identical over 8 bases. The CDR3 runs to 15 residues. Trimming at V came to 6 bases and at J to 8 bases, leaving 13 bases not matched to a gene. Germline CDR1 is SNHLY and CDR2 is FYNNEI. This CDR3 reads CASRVGAGGSSTQYF. The CDR3 bases are TGTGCCAGCAGGGTTGGCGCGGGGGGTTCGAGTACGCAGTATTTT.

V and J are TRBV7-9 and TRBJ2-5; no firm D call. The V gene lost 1 base and the J gene lost 4 bases, with 7 bases spanning the gap. CDR1 and CDR2 (germline): SEHNR, FQNEAQ (reference sequence). CDR3 length: 13 amino acids. The CDR3 DNA is TGTGCCAGCAGCTTAGAACGTGGAGAGACCCAGTACTTC. Translated, it gives CASSLERGETQYF.

V gene TRBV11-2 combines with J gene TRBJ2-2; the match to TRBD2 covers 12 bases. CDR1 SGHAT and CDR2 FQNNGV come from the germline V gene. V lost 5 bases to trimming and J lost 6 bases; unmatched junction nucleotides: 10. The CDR3 sequence is 17 residues long. This chain's CDR3 is CASSPPGLAGKSGELFF. In DNA form, the CDR3 reads TGTGCCAGCAGCCCACCCGGACTAGCGGGAAAGTCCGGGGAGCTGTTTTTT.

V gene TRBV5-8 combines with J gene TRBJ2-1; D not certain. This CDR3 region has 16 residues. V was pared by 4 bases and J by 4 bases, with 18 bases between. Germline lookup yields CDR1 SGHTS and CDR2 YDEGEE. The CDR3 reads CASSAQVMSLYNEQFF. CDR3 DNA: TGTGCCAGCAGCGCCCAAGTGATGAGTCTTTACAATGAGCAGTTCTTC.

In DNA, the CDR3 is TGCGCCAGCAGTCCGGCCGGCCACATCTCCTACGAGCAGTACTTC. This encodes CASSPAGHISYEQYF. This chain links TRBV5-1 with TRBJ2-7; D call uncertain. Trimming removed 5 bases at V and 0 bases at J, with 15 bases between. The CDR3 runs 15 residues. CDR1 SGHRS and CDR2 YFSETQ come from the germline V gene. Full variable domain (rest looked up from reference TRBV5-1 and TRBJ2-7): KAGVTQTPRYLIKTRGQQVTLSCSPISGHRSVSWYQQTPGQGLQFLFEYFSETQRNKGNFPGRFSGRQFSNSRSEMNVSTLELGDSALYLCASSPAGHISYEQYFGPGTRLTVT.

The J gene is TRBJ1-5, the V gene TRBV28; D not certain. The CDR3 extends over 12 amino acids. The V gene's germline CDR1 is MDHEN and CDR2 SYDVKM. The V gene lost 3 bases and the J gene lost 7 bases, with 7 bases spanning the gap. The CDR3 is CASSFGLQPQHF. As DNA, the CDR3 is TGTGCCAGCAGTTTCGGGTTGCAGCCCCAGCATTTT.

This clone was detected once. The V and J genes are TRBV5-5 and TRBJ1-1, with 8 bases lining up with TRBD1. The CDR3 is 14 residues long. The germline gives CDR1 SGHKS, CDR2 YYEKEE (reference sequence). The trim removed 4 bases at V and 6 bases at J, leaving 8 bases unmatched. The CDR3, as DNA: TGTGCCAGCAGCGCGCGGACAGGGATTGCTGAAGCTTTCTTT. This codes for CASSARTGIAEAFF.

The V gene is TRBV11-2, the J gene TRBJ2-2; 12 nucleotides agree with TRBD2. CDR1 and CDR2 (germline): SGHAT, FQNNGV. The junction had 6 bases not matched to a gene; V was cut back by 3 bases and J by 7 bases. This CDR3 is built from 16 residues. The DNA of the CDR3 is TGTGCCAGCAGCTTTAGGACTAGCGGGATTGTCGGGGAGCTGTTTTTT. Its protein product is CASSFRTSGIVGELFF.

This rearrangement joins TRBV7-2 to TRBJ2-7; TRBD1 is a possible D gene (5 bases). There are 15 residues in the CDR3. Between the trimmed V and J ends, which lost 1 base and 3 bases, there was a span of 13 bases. Germline V lookup: CDR1 SGHTA, CDR2 FQGNSA. The CDR3 bases are TGTGCCAGCAGCTTAGAATCAGGGCGAATCTACGAGCAGTACTTC. It is translated as CASSLESGRIYEQYF.

The V call is TRBV2, the J call TRBJ1-5, with D tentatively TRBD1 (5 bases). The CDR3 covers 15 residues. Trimming pared 3 bases from V and 6 bases from J, leaving 15 bases between. The germline gives CDR1 SNHLY, CDR2 FYNNEI. CDR3 sequence reads: CASSDSRGFAQPQHF. In nucleotides, the CDR3 is TGTGCCAGCAGTGATAGTCGGGGGTTTGCTCAGCCCCAGCATTTT.

The chain employs TRBV27 and TRBJ1-1, with 8 bases lining up with TRBD1. V dropped 7 bases and J dropped 5; count of bases not matched to a gene: 9. CDR1 is MNHEY and CDR2 is SMNVEV in the germline V gene (reference sequence). This CDR3 has 14 residues. The CDR3: CASNPGQGKTEAFF. In DNA, the CDR3 is TGTGCCAGCAATCCCGGACAGGGAAAAACTGAAGCTTTCTTT.

The rearrangement uses TRBV28 and TRBJ2-5; 9 positions agree with TRBD1. J gave up 5 bases and V 4 bases, and 8 bases lay outside the gene matches. CDR1 is MDHEN, CDR2 SYDVKM, per germline. The CDR3 runs to 15 residues. CDR3 in amino acids: CASSSLTGGAETQYF. The CDR3 DNA is TGTGCCAGCAGTTCCCTAACAGGGGGCGCGGAGACCCAGTACTTC.

In the case of this clone: Only one base separates this from a far larger clonotype, so it likely reflects a read error. Other DNA sequences in this specimen translate into the identical CDR3. The chain employs TRBV7-9 and TRBJ2-7, with 7 bases fitting TRBD2. The ends lost 3 bases at V and 0 bases at J; junction bases unmatched: 2. The CDR3 extends over 14 amino acids. Germline assignment: CDR1 SEHNR and CDR2 FQNEAQ (reference sequence). The CDR3 bases are TGTGCCAGCAGCTTTCAGCGGGACTCCTACGAGCAGTACTTC. This sequence encodes CASSFQRDSYEQYF.

The CDR3 loop is CASSLAPTSGTDTQYF. CDR3 DNA: TGTGCCAGCAGCTTAGCCCCGACTAGCGGCACAGATACGCAGTATTTT. The V and J genes are TRBV11-2 and TRBJ2-3, with TRBD2 identical over 8 bases. The CDR3 extends over 16 amino acids. The V and J ends lost 1 base and 1 base, in that order; junction bases with no gene match: 4. Germline V CDR1 and CDR2: SGHAT, FQNNGV.

About this clone: This CDR3 is also generated by other DNA sequences in the sample. J is TRBJ1-2 and V is TRBV5-8, with D maybe TRBD1 (5 bases). There are 14 residues in the CDR3. Per the germline V gene, CDR1 is SGHTS and CDR2 is YDEGEE. The V and J ends lost 4 bases and 4 bases respectively, with 14 bases between them. The DNA of the CDR3 is TGTGCCAGCAGCCGAGAGGGACGGGTCTATGGCTACACCTTC. Amino acids: CASSREGRVYGYTF.

The chain employs TRBV21-1 and TRBJ1-1. TRBV21-1 corresponds to a pseudogene. The CDR3 consists of 17 residues. The CDR3, as DNA: TGTGCCAGCAGCAACCCGCCGGGGTCCCAGGTGAACACTGAAGCTTTCTTT. This encodes CASSNPPGSQVNTEAFF.

This clone has more than one count but fewer than ten. The chain has TRBV18 and TRBJ2-7; 7 positions match TRBD1. The CDR3 is 15 amino acids. Per germline, CDR1 KGHSH and CDR2 LQKENI. With 6 bases clipped from V and 7 bases from J, the junction kept 15 bases outside the gene matches. The CDR3 coding sequence is TGTGCCAGCTCGATCGAGGACAGGTGGGAGTCGGAGCAGTACTTC. Translated: CASSIEDRWESEQYF.

Here the CDR3 reads CASKRTETYEQYF. Written as DNA, the CDR3 is TGTGCCAGCAAGAGGACAGAAACCTACGAGCAGTACTTC. The genes are TRBV21-1 and TRBJ2-7; the table's D call, TRBD1, was not checked against the DNA. TRBV21-1 is listed as a pseudogene. There are 13 residues in the CDR3.

The CDR3 DNA reads as TGTGCCAGCAGCTCCGGGACAGGAAACAATCAGCCCCAGCATTTT. The encoded protein is CASSSGTGNNQPQHF. The chain couples TRBV9 to TRBJ1-5; 8 bases agree with TRBD1. V trimming: 4 bases; J trimming: 3 bases; junction bases outside the gene matches: 6. CDR1 is SGDLS and CDR2 is YYNGEE in the germline V gene. The CDR3 loop spans 15 amino acids.

This clone was observed at least ten times. The J gene is TRBJ2-3, the V gene TRBV2; no definite D call. Germline V gives CDR1 SNHLY, CDR2 FYNNEI. Trimming removed 4 bases at V and 5 bases at J, with 16 bases between. This CDR3 is 15 amino acids long. The CDR3 spells CASSVRARLIDTQYF. The CDR3 bases are TGTGCCAGCAGTGTAAGAGCCAGGTTGATAGATACGCAGTATTTT. Based on the CDR3 plus reference TRBV2 and TRBJ2-3, the full variable domain is EPEVTQTPSHQVTQMGQEVILRCVPISNHLYFYWYRQILGQKVEFLVSFYNNEISEKSEIFDDQFSVERPDGSNFTLKIRSTKLEDSAMYFCASSVRARLIDTQYFGPGTRLTVL.

A note on this clone: Other DNA sequences in the sample encode the same CDR3. Here the CDR3 DNA reads TGTGCCAGCAGTGAACCCGGACAGGGATCCTACGAGCAGTACTTC. Its protein is CASSEPGQGSYEQYF. The J gene is TRBJ2-7, the V gene TRBV6-1, with 8 positions matching TRBD1. Germline values: CDR1 MNHNS, CDR2 SASEGT. The length of the CDR3 is 15 residues. The junction had 4 bases not matched to a gene; V was cut back by 2 bases and J by 1 base.

The J gene is TRBJ2-3, the V gene TRBV7-3, with TRBD2 as a possible D gene (5 bases). Germline CDR1 is SGHTA and CDR2 is FQGTGA. V shed 6 bases and J shed 6 bases, with 19 bases lying between them. This CDR3 is 15 amino acids long. CDR3 in amino acids: CASSRVLKSGDTQYF. CDR3 sequence (DNA): TGTGCCAGCAGTCGGGTCCTGAAAAGCGGTGATACGCAGTATTTT.